The clone carrying this T cell receptor (beta chain) was detected only a few times. Its antigen is undetermined. From germline, CDR1 is SGHTA and CDR2 FQGNSA. The CDR3 spans 14 residues. V was shortened by 6 bases and J by 2 bases, with 13 bases between the two germline ends. TCRdb's copy holds only in-frame clones and misses some; the assay was immunoSEQ multiplex PCR. The table has approximately 60,000 clones, approximately 84% seen once. This sample was included in a study of OX40 agonist ivuxolimab in advanced cancers. The study, taken as a whole, reports: At doses 0.1 to 3.0 mg/kg, CD4+ and CD8+ clones expanded. Clonal expansion was among the lowest in partial responders at 0.1-3.0 mg/kg, especially CD8+.

The origin of this receptor is an adult with an advanced solid tumor such as melanoma, head and neck, liver or kidney cancer. The rearrangement links TRBV7-2 to TRBJ2-5; tentatively, D is TRBD2 (5 bases). Sequencing used CD4+ or CD8+ T cells sorted from blood, obtained in a trial of the OX40 agonist ivuxolimab. The CDR3 region is CASSSSSQQETQYF. The CDR3 DNA sequence: TGTGCCAGCAGTTCTAGCAGCCAACAAGAGACCCAGTACTTC.